This is a list of T cell receptor beta chains from one sample in a study of T cell repertoires in MIS-A myocarditis. Profiling relied on immunoSEQ multiplex PCR, and the TCRdb table lists in-frame clones only, not all of them. The sample consists of several thousand clones, about four fifths of them appearing once. Sequences were obtained from right inferior lung lobe tissue obtained at autopsy. The receptor source for this set is a man aged 18 to 29 with fulminant myocarditis from multisystem inflammatory syndrome in adults (MIS-A) after COVID-19. Each CDR3 is given with its conserved first and last residue. Fields, in order: clone size, J gene, V gene, D gene, CDR3 DNA, CDR3 protein. A D gene is named only where the DNA matches it firmly. Only some rows state a clone size, as once, few, many or a class for expanded clones.

-,TRBJ2-1,TRBV7-2,-,TGTGCCAGCAGCTTAGCGGCTAGCCTCTCGAATGAGCAGTTCTTC,CASSLAASLSNEQFF
-,TRBJ1-1,TRBV9,-,TGTGCCAGCAGCGCAATAACCCGGGCAATTGAAGCTTTCTTT,CASSAITRAIEAFF
-,TRBJ1-4,TRBV15,-,TGTGCCACCAGCTTAGATCGGGCAACTAATGAAAAACTGTTTTTT,CATSLDRATNEKLFF
-,TRBJ2-1,TRBV29-1,-,TGCAGCGTGGCTCCCTGGGACTCCTACAATGAGCAGTTCTTC,CSVAPWDSYNEQFF
-,TRBJ1-5,TRBV15,-,TGTGCCACCAGCGTCCTGAGAGGCCAGCCCCAGCATTTT,CATSVLRGQPQHF
-,TRBJ2-2,TRBV19,TRBD1,TGTGCCAGTAGTATATCGGCAGGGGGACGCGGGGAGCTGTTTTTT,CASSISAGGRGELFF
-,TRBJ2-7,TRBV30,-,TGTGCCTGGAGCTTTGGCAGGGGACCCTACGAGCAGTACTTC,CAWSFGRGPYEQYF
-,TRBJ1-1,TRBV29-1,-,TGCAGCGTCCGGGCCGGGGCGAGGGAAGCTTTCTTT,CSVRAGAREAFF
-,TRBJ2-7,TRBV19,-,TGTGCCAGTAGTATTACGGCAGGGTACTACGAGCAGTACTTC,CASSITAGYYEQYF
-,TRBJ1-6,TRBV18,-,TGTGCCAGCTCACCGACTAAGGCGGCTGATTCACCCCTCCACTTT,CASSPTKAADSPLHF
-,TRBJ2-7,TRBV19,-,TGTGCCAGCTCAGAGGGGCCAGGGGGGGCCTACGAGCAGTACTTC,CASSEGPGGAYEQYF
-,TRBJ1-2,TRBV9,-,TGTGCCAGCAGCCCCCCTCAATGGGGAGGCTACACCTTC,CASSPPQWGGYTF
-,TRBJ2-7,TRBV28,TRBD2,TGTGCCACCGAGCGGACTAGCGGGTTTTTATACGAGCAGTACTTC,CATERTSGFLYEQYF
-,TRBJ1-1,TRBV10-3,-,TGTGCCATCAGTGGGAGGACGGGAAACACTGAAGCTTTCTTT,CAISGRTGNTEAFF
-,TRBJ1-1,TRBV5-4,-,TGTGCCAGCAGCTTGGATGCGGTTCCTGCCACTGAAGCTTTCTTT,CASSLDAVPATEAFF
few,TRBJ1-2,TRBV29-1,TRBD1,TGCAGCGTTGAGACAGGGGCGTCCTATGGCTACACCTTC,CSVETGASYGYTF
-,TRBJ1-1,TRBV4-3,-,TGCGCCAGCAGCCAAGGATACAGAGGGTCAGAGGTAGATTTAGTAATTCTCACTGAAGCTTTCTTT,CASSQGYRGSEVDLVILTEAFF
-,TRBJ1-1,TRBV4-1,-,TGCGCCAGCAGCCCACCCGTGGGGGGGACGAACACTGAAGCTTTCTTT,CASSPPVGGTNTEAFF
-,TRBJ2-7,TRBV30,TRBD1,TGTGCCTCCTCGCCCGGGACAGGGGTGTTCGAGCAGTACTTC,CASSPGTGVFEQYF
-,TRBJ1-5,TRBV2,-,TGTGCCAGCAGGAAGGGGAAGGGGGGGAGCAATCAGCCCCAGCATTTT,CASRKGKGGSNQPQHF
-,TRBJ1-5,TRBV6-5,-,TGTGCCAGCAGTTACTCGTCGGATCAGCCCCAGCATTTT,CASSYSSDQPQHF
-,TRBJ2-1,TRBV27,TRBD1,TGTGCCAGCAGTCCTATTAAGGGACAGGGGGTTAGTGAGCAGTTCTTC,CASSPIKGQGVSEQFF
-,TRBJ1-4,TRBV6-5,TRBD1,TGTGCCAGCAGCTACAACCGGGACAGGGGTGAAAAACTGTTTTTT,CASSYNRDRGEKLFF
once,TRBJ2-7,TRBV12-5,-,TGTGCTAGTGGCCTGACAGGGCGGGGGGAGCAGTACTTC,CASGLTGRGEQYF
-,TRBJ2-6,TRBV9,-,TGTGCCAGCAGCGACCCAAGGGGGGCCAACGTCCTGACTTTC,CASSDPRGANVLTF
-,TRBJ2-3,TRBV11-2,-,TGTGCCAGCAGCACCCGCACAGATACGCAGTATTTT,CASSTRTDTQYF
-,TRBJ1-6,TRBV19,TRBD1,TGTGCCAGTAGTAGAAACCGGGACAGATTTCGTTCACCCCTCCACTTT,CASSRNRDRFRSPLHF
-,TRBJ1-6,TRBV5-6,TRBD1,TGTGCCAGCAGCTCCCCGATGACAGGGATGGATTCACCCCTCCACTTT,CASSSPMTGMDSPLHF
-,TRBJ2-7,TRBV30,-,TGTGCCTGGAGTTCTGCAGGATACCACGAGCAGTACTTC,CAWSSAGYHEQYF
-,TRBJ1-1,TRBV6-1,-,TGTGCCAGCAGTGAAGTGGGGTTCATGAACACTGAAGCTTTCTTT,CASSEVGFMNTEAFF
-,TRBJ2-7,TRBV12-2,-,TGTGCAAGTCGCCCCGGACAGAGACCCTACGAGCAGTACTTC,CASRPGQRPYEQYF
-,TRBJ1-5,TRBV7-8,TRBD1,TGTGCCAGCAGTCAAACAGGGGGCAGGGATCAGCCCCAGCATTTT,CASSQTGGRDQPQHF
few,TRBJ1-5,TRBV27,-,TGTGCCAGCAGTTTATCCCCATTTACTCAGCCCCAGCATTTT,CASSLSPFTQPQHF
few,TRBJ1-1,TRBV5-5,-,TGTGCCAGCAGCTCGCAGGGTCGAGGCACTGAAGCTTTCTTT,CASSSQGRGTEAFF
once,TRBJ1-1,TRBV18,-,TGTGCCAGCTCACCAACGGACACTGAAGCTTTCTTT,CASSPTDTEAFF
-,TRBJ1-1,TRBV27,TRBD1,TGTGCCAGCAGTCCTCCGGGACAGGGAATCACTGAAGCTTTCTTT,CASSPPGQGITEAFF
-,TRBJ2-1,TRBV21-1,-,TGTGCCAGCAGCAAAAAGCCGACCGGGACAGGGTACAATGAGCAGTTCTTC,CASSKKPTGTGYNEQFF
medium-sized,TRBJ1-1,TRBV5-6,TRBD1,TGTGCCAGCAGCTTGGTACGGGGGACAGGGTCGAGGAGCACTGAAGCTTTCTTT,CASSLVRGTGSRSTEAFF
-,TRBJ2-3,TRBV7-9,-,TGTGCCGCTAGGGAAGGGAGCACAGATACGCAGTATTTT,CAAREGSTDTQYF
-,TRBJ2-3,TRBV5-4,TRBD1,TGTGCCAGCAGCTCCCGGGACAGGGGCTTTAATACGCAGTATTTT,CASSSRDRGFNTQYF
-,TRBJ2-3,TRBV9,TRBD2,TGTGCCAGCAGCGCAGCTAGCGGTTATACGCAGTATTTT,CASSAASGYTQYF
-,TRBJ2-3,TRBV9,-,TGTGCCAGCAGCATACGAAGCTCGAAGGGCACAGATACGCAGTATTTT,CASSIRSSKGTDTQYF
-,TRBJ2-5,TRBV5-1,TRBD2,TGCGCCAGCAGCTGGCTCGGGGGGGCCCAAGAGACCCAGTACTTC,CASSWLGGAQETQYF
-,TRBJ1-1,TRBV28,TRBD1,TGTGCCAGCAGCCGATTTCCGGGACAGAAGTTGAACACTGAAGCTTTCTTT,CASSRFPGQKLNTEAFF
-,TRBJ1-6,TRBV19,-,TGTGCCAGTCGAAGGGGAACCAATTCACCCCTCCACTTT,CASRRGTNSPLHF
-,TRBJ2-1,TRBV28,-,TGTGCCAGCAGTTTAGGGGGTAGAAATGAGCAGTTCTTC,CASSLGGRNEQFF
once,TRBJ2-5,TRBV5-1,-,TGCGCCAGCGGGGGGGGACAGCTAAAAGAGACCCAGTACTTC,CASGGGQLKETQYF
-,TRBJ1-1,TRBV7-9,-,TGTGCCATCATGGCGGTGATGAACACTGAAGCTTTCTTT,CAIMAVMNTEAFF
-,TRBJ1-2,TRBV27,TRBD1,TGTGCCAGCATCGGACAGGGGAACTATGGCTACACCTTC,CASIGQGNYGYTF
few,TRBJ2-1,TRBV27,-,TGTGCCAGCAGTGAAGGAGCTGGGGTAGCGGAAGTTCAAGAGCAGTTCTTC,CASSEGAGVAEVQEQFF
few,TRBJ1-4,TRBV25-1,-,TGTGCCAGCAGTGAATTGACATCTGGGGAGGAAAAACTGTTTTTT,CASSELTSGEEKLFF
-,TRBJ1-1,TRBV11-2,-,TGTGCCAGCAGCTCCCAAGCGCAAGGGGTCGCTTTCTTT,CASSSQAQGVAFF
-,TRBJ2-7,TRBV4-3,-,TGCGCCAGCAGCCAAGAAGGAAGCTCCTACGAGCAGTACTTC,CASSQEGSSYEQYF
-,TRBJ2-7,TRBV7-9,-,TGTGCCAGCAGCTTAGACATCAACGAGCAGTACTTC,CASSLDINEQYF
-,TRBJ1-4,TRBV7-9,TRBD1,TGTGCCAGCAGCTTAGGAAATTCCGGGACAGTAAATGAAAAACTGTTTTTT,CASSLGNSGTVNEKLFF
-,TRBJ1-1,TRBV5-1,TRBD1,TGCGCCAGCAGCGCTGGGACAGGGACTCGAATGAACACTGAAGCTTTCTTT,CASSAGTGTRMNTEAFF
-,TRBJ1-4,TRBV27,-,TGTGCCAGCAGGGGCATCGCAACTAATGAAAAACTGTTTTTT,CASRGIATNEKLFF